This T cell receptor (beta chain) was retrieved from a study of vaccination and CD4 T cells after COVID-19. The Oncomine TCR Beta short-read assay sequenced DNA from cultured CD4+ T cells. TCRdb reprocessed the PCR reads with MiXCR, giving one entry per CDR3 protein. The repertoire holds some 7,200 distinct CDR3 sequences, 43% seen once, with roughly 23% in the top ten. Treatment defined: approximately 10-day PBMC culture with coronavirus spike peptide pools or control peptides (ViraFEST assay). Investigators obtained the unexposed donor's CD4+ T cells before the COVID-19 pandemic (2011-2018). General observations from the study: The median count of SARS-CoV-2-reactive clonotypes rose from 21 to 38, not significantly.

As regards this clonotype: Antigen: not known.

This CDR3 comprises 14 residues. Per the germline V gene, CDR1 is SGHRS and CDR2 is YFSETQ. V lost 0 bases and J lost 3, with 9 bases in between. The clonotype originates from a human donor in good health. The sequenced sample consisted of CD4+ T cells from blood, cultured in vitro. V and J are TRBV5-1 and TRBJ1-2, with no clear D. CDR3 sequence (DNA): TGCGCCAGCAGCTTGGCGGGGAGGGACTATGGCTACACCTTC. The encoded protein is CASSLAGRDYGYTF.